The next 32 T cell receptor beta chains were all read from a single sample in a study of cytomegalovirus exposure and HLA in healthy donors. The study ran its PCR with 60 Vbeta and 13 Jbeta primers. Some clones are missing from TCRdb's copy, which holds only in-frame ones; the method was immunoSEQ multiplex PCR. Of 200,000 to 250,000 clones in the sample, roughly 79% were seen once. The specimen sequenced was PBMCs. The receptor source for this set is a woman aged 40 to 50 in good health and CMV-seronegative.

This clone was picked up one time. This specimen includes other DNA sequences encoding the same CDR3. The V call is TRBV5-1, the J call TRBJ2-7, with 10 bases matching TRBD1. The CDR3 consists of 14 residues. Germline values: CDR1 SGHRS, CDR2 YFSETQ. The V gene end was trimmed by 2 bases and the J gene end by 2 bases; junction bases not matched to a gene: 1. The chain's CDR3 is CASSLGTGAYEQYF. The CDR3 region has the DNA TGCGCCAGCAGCTTAGGGACAGGGGCCTACGAGCAGTACTTC.

This clone was recorded once. V and J are TRBV19 and TRBJ1-5; 10 bases are a match to TRBD1. Germline V CDR1 and CDR2: LNHDA, SQIVND (reference sequence). The CDR3 is made up of 18 amino acids. J gave up 0 bases and V 2 bases, and 7 bases lay outside the gene matches. As DNA, the CDR3 is TGTGCCAGTAGTATATGGGACAGGGGCGCGTATAGCAATCAGCCCCAGCATTTT. It yields the protein CASSIWDRGAYSNQPQHF.

In its sample, this clone was seen a few times. The V call is TRBV4-3, the J call TRBJ1-1; 7 bases agree with TRBD1. V lost 3 bases to trimming and J lost 1 base; unmatched junction nucleotides: 8. Germline V gives CDR1 LGHNA, CDR2 YSLEER. This CDR3 comprises 16 residues. The CDR3 spells CASSQDGPGGNTEAFF. CDR3 nucleotides: TGCGCCAGCAGCCAGGACGGGCCAGGGGGGAACACTGAAGCTTTCTTT.

The chain carries TRBV15 and TRBJ2-7; possibly TRBD1 for D (7 bases). V was shortened by 5 bases and J by 0 bases, with 17 bases between the two germline ends. Per germline, CDR1 LNHNV and CDR2 YYDKDF (reference sequence). The CDR3 sequence is 16 residues long. This chain's CDR3 is CATSVSNRGGSYEQYF. The DNA for the CDR3 is TGTGCCACCAGCGTCTCCAACAGGGGAGGCTCCTACGAGCAGTACTTC.

The chain carries TRBV13 and TRBJ2-3; 13 positions match TRBD2. The V segment lost 4 bases and the J segment 1 base; nucleotides outside the gene matches: 11. The V gene's germline CDR1 is PRHDT and CDR2 FYEKMQ (reference sequence). The CDR3 contains 19 residues. The CDR3 region is CASSSRSTSGGARTDTQYF. In DNA, the CDR3 is TGTGCCAGCAGCTCCCGATCAACTAGCGGGGGGGCCCGCACAGATACGCAGTATTTT.

In regard to this clone: The same CDR3 also results from other DNA sequences found in this sample. The chain is built from TRBV5-6 and TRBJ1-5; weak D call: TRBD1 (6 bases). Germline V gives CDR1 SGHDT, CDR2 YYEEEE. V was shortened by 0 bases and J by 2 bases, with 6 bases between the two germline ends. This CDR3 contains 14 residues. The CDR3 bases are TGTGCCAGCAGCTTGGGGACAGGCAATCAGCCCCAGCATTTT. Its translation is CASSLGTGNQPQHF.

The rearrangement joins TRBV5-1 to TRBJ2-3, with TRBD2 matching over 14 bases. CDR1 is SGHRS, CDR2 YFSETQ, per germline. The V gene end was trimmed by 3 bases and the J gene end by 6 bases; junction bases not matched to a gene: 6. The CDR3 extends over 16 amino acids. The CDR3 DNA reads TGCGCCAGCAGCTACTCAAGGACTAGCGGGGGGGATACGCAGTATTTT. It codes for CASSYSRTSGGDTQYF. Full variable domain (missing parts from reference TRBV5-1 and TRBJ2-3): KAGVTQTPRYLIKTRGQQVTLSCSPISGHRSVSWYQQTPGQGLQFLFEYFSETQRNKGNFPGRFSGRQFSNSRSEMNVSTLELGDSALYLCASSYSRTSGGDTQYFGPGTRLTVL.

The V and J genes are TRBV5-1 and TRBJ2-1, with TRBD1 identical over 8 bases. CDR1 and CDR2 (germline): SGHRS, YFSETQ. J gave up 3 bases and V 3 bases, and 5 bases lay outside the gene matches. The length of the CDR3 is 15 residues. The CDR3 sequence: CASSSGQGYYNEQFF. The CDR3 DNA reads as TGCGCCAGCAGCTCCGGACAGGGCTACTACAATGAGCAGTTCTTC.

Remarks on this clone: In the same sample, other DNA sequences code for this CDR3. The rearrangement uses TRBV4-2 and TRBJ2-7; 7 nucleotides align to TRBD1. Germline CDR1 LGHNA, CDR2 YNFKEQ. The CDR3 has 14 amino acids. Trimming took 0 bases from V and 2 from J; bases not matched to a gene: 1. The CDR3 DNA reads as TGTGCCAGCAGCCAAGAGCAGGGGGCCTACGAGCAGTACTTC. It codes for CASSQEQGAYEQYF.

A few counts support this clone. The chain couples TRBV2 to TRBJ2-7, with a tentative D call TRBD1 (5 bases). V was shortened by 5 bases and J by 1 base, with 12 bases between the two germline ends. There are 14 residues in the CDR3. The V gene's germline CDR1 is SNHLY and CDR2 FYNNEI. The CDR3 nucleotides are TGTGCCAGCAGTTGGGGCGTACCTTCCTACGAGCAGTACTTC. This sequence encodes CASSWGVPSYEQYF.

The chain joins TRBV7-2 to TRBJ2-3; 8 positions agree with TRBD2. This CDR3 has 16 residues. Germline V gives CDR1 SGHTA, CDR2 FQGNSA. Trimming took 1 base from V and 1 from J; bases not matched to a gene: 4. The CDR3 nucleotides are TGTGCCAGCAGCTTAGTTAGCGGGACACGCACAGATACGCAGTATTTT. It translates to CASSLVSGTRTDTQYF.

The gene calls are TRBV6-1 and TRBJ1-2; 11 positions agree with TRBD1. This CDR3 contains 15 residues. The V segment lost 4 bases and the J segment 4 bases; nucleotides outside the gene matches: 5. Germline loops: CDR1 MNHNS, CDR2 SASEGT. Written as DNA, the CDR3 is TGTGCCAGCAGTGGGACAGGGGGCTCCCTCTATGGCTACACCTTC. Its translation is CASSGTGGSLYGYTF.

The rearrangement joins TRBV19 to TRBJ1-2, with D unclear. CDR3 length: 12 amino acids. CDR1 and CDR2 from the germline V gene are LNHDA and SQIVND (reference sequence). Trimming removed 9 bases from V and 2 bases from J, with 10 bases in between. Here the CDR3 DNA reads TGTGCCAGCGCCGGGAGAAACTATGGCTACACCTTC. It is translated as CASAGRNYGYTF. The full variable domain, its missing parts supplied by reference TRBV19 and TRBJ1-2, is DGGITQSPKYLFRKEGQNVTLSCEQNLNHDAMYWYRQDPGQGLRLIYYSQIVNDFQKGDIAEGYSVSREKKESFPLTVTSAQKNPTAFYLCASAGRNYGYTFGSGTRLTVV.

The chain combines TRBV5-1 with TRBJ2-3; 11 nucleotides match TRBD1. The CDR3 runs 15 residues. The V segment lost 4 bases and the J segment 6 bases; nucleotides outside the gene matches: 7. Per the germline V gene, CDR1 is SGHRS and CDR2 is YFSETQ. The CDR3 protein is CASSDRDRGMDTQYF. The CDR3, as DNA: TGCGCCAGCAGCGACCGGGACAGGGGGATGGATACGCAGTATTTT.

This rearrangement joins TRBV23-1 to TRBJ1-1, with TRBD1 as a possible D gene (5 bases). TRBV23-1 is annotated as an ORF whose role is uncertain. This CDR3 is built from 16 residues. Trimming stripped 3 bases from V and 3 bases from J, with 17 bases between. The CDR3 DNA sequence: TGCGCCAGCAGTCATCCCACAGGCACGAAGGACACTGAAGCTTTCTTT. Amino acids: CASSHPTGTKDTEAFF.

CDR3: CASSDPRQYGYTF. Written as DNA, the CDR3 is TGTGCCAGCAGTGATCCCAGACAATATGGCTACACCTTC. The J gene is TRBJ1-2, the V gene TRBV25-1, with D unclear. This CDR3 spans 13 amino acids. Germline CDR1 reads MGHDK; CDR2 reads SYGVNS. Trimming took off 3 bases at V and 5 bases at J, with 10 bases between the two ends.

In its sample, this clone was seen once. This chain uses TRBV30 with TRBJ1-2, with D maybe TRBD1 (6 bases). The V gene lost 2 bases and the J gene lost 8 bases, with 15 bases spanning the gap. The CDR3 covers 13 residues. The germline V gene has CDR1 GTSNPN and CDR2 SVGIG (reference sequence). CDR3 sequence: CAWSPQGVGGYTF. The CDR3 nucleotides read TGTGCCTGGAGTCCACAGGGTGTAGGAGGCTACACCTTC.

This chain links TRBV30 with TRBJ2-7; 8 nucleotides match TRBD1. The germline V gene encodes CDR1 GTSNPN and CDR2 SVGIG (reference sequence). The CDR3 contains 13 residues. V gave up 3 bases and J gave up 0 bases; unmatched junction bases: 1. CDR3 amino acids: CAWSGTGSYEQYF. The CDR3 DNA reads as TGTGCCTGGAGCGGGACAGGCTCCTACGAGCAGTACTTC.

This clone was counted a single time. The chain employs TRBV7-2 and TRBJ1-1; the D gene is possibly TRBD1 (5 bases). The CDR3 contains 14 residues. The V and J ends lost 2 bases and 8 bases respectively, with 15 bases between them. The germline V gene has CDR1 SGHTA and CDR2 FQGNSA. The CDR3 spells CASSLTSRGSEAFF. CDR3 nucleotide sequence: TGTGCCAGCAGCTTAACCTCGCGGGGGAGCGAAGCTTTCTTT.

The chain links TRBV27 to TRBJ2-7, with TRBD2 matching 8 bases. V was pared by 5 bases and J by 7 bases, with 10 bases of the junction left unmatched. CDR1 and CDR2 (germline): MNHEY, SMNVEV (reference sequence). The CDR3 runs 14 residues. The chain's CDR3 is CASSSGLAVREQYF. DNA of the CDR3: TGTGCCAGCAGTAGTGGACTAGCAGTACGGGAGCAGTACTTC.

V usage is TRBV4-2 and J usage is TRBJ2-3, with TRBD2 identical over 8 bases. J gave up 6 bases and V 3 bases, and 8 bases lay outside the gene matches. CDR1 LGHNA and CDR2 YNFKEQ come from the germline V gene. The CDR3 is 15 residues long. The CDR3 here is CASSQERGYLDTQYF. Here the CDR3 DNA reads TGTGCCAGCAGCCAGGAGCGGGGGTATCTGGATACGCAGTATTTT.

The chain is built from TRBV30 and TRBJ2-3; D might be TRBD1 (5 bases). V lost 5 bases to trimming and J lost 4 bases, with 10 bases between them. This CDR3 is 12 amino acids long. Germline CDR1 reads GTSNPN; CDR2 reads SVGIG (reference sequence). The DNA for the CDR3 is TGTGCCTGGGGTAGGGGCGCAGATACGCAGTATTTT. Amino acids: CAWGRGADTQYF.

The table lists this clone with a few counts. The chain uses TRBV6-1 and TRBJ2-7, with TRBD2 identical over 10 bases. In germline, CDR1 is MNHNS, CDR2 SASEGT. The V gene end was trimmed by 10 bases and the J gene end by 1 base; junction bases not matched to a gene: 7. The CDR3 length is 14 residues. The CDR3 sequence is CATRASGGSYEQYF. For the CDR3, the DNA is TGTGCCACCCGGGCTAGCGGGGGTTCCTACGAGCAGTACTTC.

This clone was seen a few times. The chain combines TRBV28 with TRBJ1-5, with 10 bases fitting TRBD1. Germline V gives CDR1 MDHEN, CDR2 SYDVKM. This CDR3 is 15 amino acids long. Trimming took 4 bases from V and 7 from J; bases not matched to a gene: 7. The CDR3 nucleotides are TGTGCCAGCAGTTCCGGGACAGGGGCTTCCCAGCCCCAGCATTTT. As protein: CASSSGTGASQPQHF.

In DNA, the CDR3 is TGTGCCAGCAGTGAAGCACAGGGGGTATTACAGCCCCAGCATTTT. Translated: CASSEAQGVLQPQHF. The chain uses TRBV6-1 and TRBJ1-5; 8 bases match TRBD1. Looked up from germline, CDR1 is MNHNS and CDR2 is SASEGT. This CDR3 region has 15 residues. The J segment lost 7 bases and the V segment lost 0 bases, leaving 5 bases of the junction unmatched.

This chain connects TRBV6-6 to TRBJ1-1, with D tentatively TRBD1 (6 bases). The CDR3 has 13 amino acids. Trimming stripped 0 bases from V and 5 bases from J, with 7 bases between. The V gene's germline CDR1 is MNHNY and CDR2 SVGAGI (reference sequence). CDR3 residues: CASSYSQGTEAFF. CDR3 DNA sequence: TGTGCCAGCAGTTACTCACAGGGTACTGAAGCTTTCTTT.

In its sample, this clone was seen a few times. This CDR3 is CASSRSRGGNEQFF. CDR3 DNA sequence: TGCGCCAGCAGCCGGTCGAGAGGGGGCAATGAGCAGTTCTTC. J is TRBJ2-1 and V is TRBV5-1; possibly TRBD1 for D (6 bases). From germline, CDR1 is SGHRS and CDR2 YFSETQ. V was shortened by 4 bases and J by 6 bases, with 14 bases between the two germline ends. The CDR3 consists of 14 residues.

The CDR3 region is CASSLAQPYPVYGYTF. The CDR3 region has the DNA TGTGCCAGCAGTTTAGCACAGCCTTACCCTGTCTATGGCTACACCTTC. The chain couples TRBV28 to TRBJ1-2, with no clear D. The CDR3 runs 16 residues. Looked up from germline, CDR1 is MDHEN and CDR2 is SYDVKM. Trimming cost V 2 bases and J 4 bases, with 17 bases left between them.

This chain links TRBV2 with TRBJ2-1; 9 bases align to TRBD1. CDR1 is SNHLY, CDR2 FYNNEI, per germline. Unmatched junction bases numbered 9, after V lost 1 base and J lost 14 bases. CDR3 length: 14 residues. The CDR3 here is CASSEVRGQGQEFF. The CDR3 DNA sequence: TGTGCCAGCAGTGAAGTCCGGGGACAGGGTCAAGAGTTCTTC.

The V call is TRBV5-1, the J call TRBJ1-4, with TRBD1 identical over 8 bases. J gave up 8 bases and V 1 base, and 4 bases lay outside the gene matches. The CDR3 consists of 14 residues. Germline values: CDR1 SGHRS, CDR2 YFSETQ. CDR3 in amino acids: CASSLWGTGEKLFF. The CDR3 DNA sequence: TGCGCCAGCAGCTTGTGGGGGACAGGAGAAAAACTGTTTTTT.

The gene calls are TRBV7-2 and TRBJ2-7, with 9 positions matching TRBD1. There are 14 residues in the CDR3. Looked up from germline, CDR1 is SGHTA and CDR2 is FQGNSA. The J segment lost 6 bases and the V segment lost 5 bases, leaving 8 bases of the junction unmatched. CDR3 nucleotide sequence: TGTGCCAGCAGCCCCCCGGGACAGGGTAGCGAGCAGTACTTC. Protein product: CASSPPGQGSEQYF.

The rearrangement links TRBV10-2 to TRBJ1-3, with TRBD1 identical over 8 bases. From germline, CDR1 is WSHSY and CDR2 SAAADI. Trimming took 3 bases from V and 4 from J; bases not matched to a gene: 5. This CDR3 region has 15 residues. This chain's CDR3 is CASSEVSGGGNTIYF. Written as DNA, the CDR3 is TGCGCCAGCAGTGAAGTTTCAGGGGGCGGAAACACCATATATTTT.